The 21 T cell receptor beta chains given below trace back to one sample, sequenced in a study of metastatic and nonmetastatic thyroid tumors. Nobody among the patients had been given any treatment before thyroid surgery. TCRdb ran MiXCR on the PCR reads. This sample has some 37,000 clones; about a fifth occur once, and the top ten carry 15% to 17%. Sequenced: blood. The receptors were sampled from a female donor with papillary thyroid cancer or a benign thyroid nodule (not recorded which). Some clones in this sample may be carry-over from other donors' samples.

This clone was observed at least ten times. This sequence joins TRBV5-1 and TRBJ2-6, with D tentatively TRBD2 (6 bases). Per germline, CDR1 SGHRS and CDR2 YFSETQ. V lost 5 bases and J lost 4, with 13 bases in between. This CDR3 spans 15 amino acids. The CDR3, as DNA: TGCGCCAGCAGACGGGGACTTTTAGGGGCCAACGTCCTGACTTTC. Its protein product is CASRRGLLGANVLTF.

The V and J genes are TRBV5-4 and TRBJ2-7; TRBD2 aligns across 8 bases. This CDR3 spans 14 amino acids. Germline V lookup: CDR1 SGHNT, CDR2 YYREEE (reference sequence). Trimming cost V 4 bases and J 5 bases; bases outside gene matches: 8. Here the CDR3 DNA reads TGTGCCAGCAGCCCCGGGACTAGTGACGACGAGCAGTACTTC. Its translation is CASSPGTSDDEQYF.

On this clone: A much larger clonotype is one base distant, so this may be a read error. V and J are TRBV7-9 and TRBJ1-1; unclear D gene. The CDR3 sequence is 12 residues long. The V gene's germline CDR1 is SEHNR and CDR2 FQNEAQ (reference sequence). The CDR3 region has the DNA TGTGCCGGCAGCTTAGTTCAGAAAGAAGCTTTCTTT. It translates to CAGSLVQKEAFF.

This clone was recorded a few times. The chain is built from TRBV5-1 and TRBJ2-1; possibly TRBD1 or TRBD2 for D (5 bases each). Trimming removed 1 base from V and 0 bases from J, with 14 bases in between. Germline CDR1 reads SGHRS; CDR2 reads YFSETQ. This CDR3 is 17 amino acids long. CDR3 nucleotides: TGCGCCAGCAGCTTGCTTGGGACGGCAACCTCCTACAATGAGCAGTTCTTC. Amino acid sequence: CASSLLGTATSYNEQFF.

The table lists this clone with many counts. The chain employs TRBV5-1 and TRBJ1-2; D is perhaps TRBD1 (5 bases). The CDR3 has 15 residues. Germline CDR1 and CDR2: SGHRS and YFSETQ. Trimming took off 3 bases at V and 1 base at J, with 13 bases between the two ends. CDR3 residues: CASSSNRDSNYGYTF. DNA of the CDR3: TGCGCCAGCAGCTCAAATCGAGACAGTAACTATGGCTACACCTTC.

This clone showed up many times. The genes are TRBV5-4 and TRBJ2-6, with D uncertain. Germline V CDR1 and CDR2: SGHNT, YYREEE (reference sequence). The CDR3 runs to 14 residues. V was clipped by 2 bases and J by 2 bases, with 5 bases between them. CDR3 DNA: TGTGCCAGCAGCTTTATAACTGGGGCCAACGTCCTGACTTTC. It is translated as CASSFITGANVLTF.

This clone has only a few counts. The chain employs TRBV7-8 and TRBJ2-3, with TRBD2 as a possible D gene (6 bases). Germline lookup yields CDR1 SGHVS and CDR2 FQNEAQ. V gave up 5 bases and J gave up 0 bases, with 12 bases separating them. There are 15 residues in the CDR3. CDR3 amino acids: CASSPLGLSTDTQYF. Written as DNA, the CDR3 is TGTGCCAGCAGCCCCTTGGGACTTAGCACAGATACGCAGTATTTT. Using reference TRBV7-8 and TRBJ2-3 for the parts outside the CDR3, the full variable domain is GAGVSQSPRYKVAKRGQDVALRCDPISGHVSLFWYQQALGQGPEFLTYFQNEAQLDKSGLPSDRFFAERPEGSVSTLKIQRTQQEDSAVYLCASSPLGLSTDTQYFGPGTRLTVL.

Comments on this clone: One junction end does not reproduce the germline sequence, and a read error may be involved. The J gene is TRBJ2-2, the V gene TRBV19; D not certain. Germline values: CDR1 LNHDA, CDR2 SQIVND (reference sequence). The CDR3 is made up of 15 amino acids. The CDR3 loop reads CASSMSRVDTWELFF. DNA for the CDR3: TGTGCCAGTAGTATGAGTCGCGTCGACACCTGGGAGCTGTTTTTT.

This clone was found a few times. Its ends do not fully match the called genes, so a read error is possible. This CDR3 is CASSLVFGYEKLFF. The CDR3 DNA sequence: TGTGCCAGCAGTTTAGTTTTCGGGTACGAAAAACTGTTCTTT. This chain links TRBV27 with TRBJ1-4, with unresolved D. Germline V gene lookup returns CDR1 MNHEY and CDR2 SMNVEV (reference sequence). The CDR3 covers 14 residues. Together with reference TRBV27 and TRBJ1-4, the CDR3 gives the full variable domain: EAQVTQNPRYLITVTGKKLTVTCSQNMNHEYMSWYRQDPGLGLRQIYYSMNVEVTDKGDVPEGYKVSRKEKRNFPLILESPSPNQTSLYFCASSLVFGYEKLFFGSGTQLSVL.

In this sample, this clone turned up many times. The chain combines TRBV14 with TRBJ1-1; weak D call: TRBD1 (5 bases). This CDR3 has 13 amino acids. Trimming removed 3 bases from V and 6 bases from J, with 11 bases in between. CDR1 is SGHDN, CDR2 FVKESK, per germline. The CDR3 is CASSQPGLPEAFF. Written as DNA, the CDR3 is TGTGCCAGCAGCCAGCCGGGGCTGCCTGAAGCTTTCTTT.

About this clone: A single base separates this from a much larger clone, so it may be a read error. The genes are TRBV7-9 and TRBJ2-5; the D is unclear. Germline CDR1 SEHNR, CDR2 FQNEAQ (reference sequence). The CDR3 is 10 residues long. The chain's CDR3 is CASSRLTHYF. The DNA for the CDR3 is TGTGCCAGCAGCCGGCTGACCCATTACTTC.

The rearrangement joins TRBV19 to TRBJ2-5, with 9 bases identical to TRBD2. After removal of 5 bases from V and 2 bases from J, the junction contained 21 bases not matched to a gene. Germline V gene lookup returns CDR1 LNHDA and CDR2 SQIVND (reference sequence). The CDR3 length is 20 residues. CDR3 loop: CASSPWGGASGIPQQETQYF. CDR3 bases: TGTGCCAGTAGTCCCTGGGGGGGGGCTAGCGGGATCCCCCAACAAGAGACCCAGTACTTC.

This chain links TRBV6-1 with TRBJ2-7; possible D gene TRBD2, 7 bases. The CDR3 loop spans 14 amino acids. V was clipped by 2 bases and J by 4 bases, with 12 bases between them. Germline CDR1 is MNHNS and CDR2 is SASEGT. The CDR3 coding sequence is TGTGCCAGCAGTGAAAGGGGGGGACCTTACGAGCAGTACTTC. Translation: CASSERGGPYEQYF.

The chain links TRBV6-1 to TRBJ1-1; possible D gene TRBD1, 5 bases. Germline values: CDR1 MNHNS, CDR2 SASEGT. The CDR3 runs 16 residues. The germline V and J ends were trimmed by 0 bases and 1 base, with 12 bases remaining between them. The CDR3 DNA reads as TGTGCCAGCAGTGAAGCGCCGGGGCGGGGGAACACTGAAGCTTTCTTT. Translated, it gives CASSEAPGRGNTEAFF.

There are many counts of this clone. This may be a read error: a much more frequent sequence differs by one nucleotide. This chain connects TRBV24-1 to TRBJ2-3; possibly TRBD1 or TRBD2 for D (5 bases each). Germline CDR1 KGHDR, CDR2 SFDVKD. This CDR3 contains 14 residues. The CDR3 region is CATSDWGNTDAQYF. The CDR3 region has the DNA TGTGCCACCAGTGATTGGGGGAACACAGATGCGCAGTATTTT.

The gene calls are TRBV11-3 and TRBJ1-1; D uncertain. Germline loops: CDR1 SGHNT, CDR2 YENEEA. This CDR3 spans 13 amino acids. V lost 1 base, J lost 5 bases, and 8 bases lay in between. CDR3 sequence reads: CASSLGPLTEAFF. CDR3 DNA: TGTGCCAGCAGCTTAGGACCTTTGACTGAAGCTTTCTTT.

The CDR3 loop reads CASSYLGTGNTGELFF. CDR3 sequence (DNA): TGTGCCAGCAGTTATCTCGGGACAGGGAACACCGGGGAGCTGTTTTTT. The genes are TRBV6-2 or TRBV6-3 and TRBJ2-2, with 8 nucleotides matching TRBD1. Germline V gives CDR1 MNHEY, CDR2 SVGEGT. The CDR3 consists of 16 residues. V lost 3 bases, J lost 1 base, and 4 bases stayed unmatched.

This clone has more than one count but fewer than ten. This chain links TRBV6-5 with TRBJ2-5, with 7 bases lining up with TRBD1. The CDR3 contains 15 residues. Germline V CDR1 and CDR2: MNHEY, SVGAGI. V was clipped by 2 bases and J by 4 bases; unmatched bases: 7. The CDR3 sequence is CASSYPTGSLETQYF. DNA of the CDR3: TGTGCCAGCAGTTACCCGACAGGGAGCTTAGAGACCCAGTACTTC.

The chain combines TRBV20-1 with TRBJ1-2; D ambiguous. Between the trimmed V and J ends, which lost 6 bases and 4 bases, there was a span of 21 bases. The length of the CDR3 is 15 residues. Germline loops: CDR1 DFQATT, CDR2 SNEGSKA (reference sequence). CDR3 DNA sequence: TGCAGTGCGCCCCGACATGGTCCGAGGAGCTATGGCTACACCTTC. It yields the protein CSAPRHGPRSYGYTF.

V and J are TRBV5-1 and TRBJ2-7; either TRBD1 or TRBD2 may fit D (5 bases each). CDR3 size: 13 residues. Germline CDR1 is SGHRS and CDR2 is YFSETQ. The V gene lost 4 bases and the J gene lost 3 bases, with 11 bases spanning the gap. DNA of the CDR3: TGCGCCAGCAGCCGGGACGGATACTACGAGCAGTACTTC. Protein: CASSRDGYYEQYF. Full variable domain (remainder filled in from reference TRBV5-1 and TRBJ2-7): KAGVTQTPRYLIKTRGQQVTLSCSPISGHRSVSWYQQTPGQGLQFLFEYFSETQRNKGNFPGRFSGRQFSNSRSEMNVSTLELGDSALYLCASSRDGYYEQYFGPGTRLTVT.

Concerning this clone itself: One junction end disagrees with the germline gene, perhaps due to a read error. The rearrangement uses TRBV30 and TRBJ1-1, with D uncertain. The CDR3 totals 17 residues. CDR1 is GTSNPN and CDR2 is SVGIG in the germline V gene (reference sequence). The CDR3, as DNA: TGTGCCTGTAGTGACGCAAGCCGCTGGGCGATGAACACTGAAGCTTTCTTT. This sequence encodes CACSDASRWAMNTEAFF. Based on the CDR3 plus reference TRBV30 and TRBJ1-1, the full variable domain is SQTIHQWPATLVQPVGSPLSLECTVEGTSNPNLYWYRQAAGRGLQLLFYSVGIGQISSEVPQNLSASRPQDRQFILSSKKLLLSDSGFYLCACSDASRWAMNTEAFFGQGTRLTVV.